This T cell receptor beta chain was sequenced for a study of blood T cell repertoires in COVID-19. Background on the study: Samples of COVID-19 (acute and convalescent) were obtained from the United States, Italy and Spain. From T cells, B-cell-depleted T cells, or PBMCs came the material, which was cDNA or gDNA.

Study processing details: Amplified reference gene primers provided the basis for estimating nucleated cell counts. Here immunoSEQ multiplex PCR was the method, and the copy in TCRdb shows in-frame clones only, minus some. The V and J calls and clone size come from that table; D and trimming were worked out from the DNA. This sample has some 150,000 clones, with 75% to 90% found just once. The sequence was collected from a woman older than 75 with acute or convalescent COVID-19. The sample taken for sequencing was peripheral blood.

CDR3 protein: CACRVAVQTQYF. DNA of the CDR3: TGTGCCTGCAGGGTAGCGGTACAGACCCAGTACTTC. The genes are TRBV30 and TRBJ2-5; possibly TRBD2 for D (6 bases). This CDR3 is 12 amino acids long. V was clipped by 6 bases and J by 6 bases, with 14 bases between them. The germline V gene encodes CDR1 GTSNPN and CDR2 SVGIG (reference sequence). The full variable domain, with the rest looked up from reference TRBV30 and TRBJ2-5, is SQTIHQWPATLVQPVGSPLSLECTVEGTSNPNLYWYRQAAGRGLQLLFYSVGIGQISSEVPQNLSASRPQDRQFILSSKKLLLSDSGFYLCACRVAVQTQYFGPGTRLLVL.